These T cell receptor beta chains were read from a single sample in a study of T cell responses to AZD1222 COVID-19 vaccine. Generated by immunoSEQ multiplex PCR, the TCRdb table keeps only in-frame clones and is missing some. This sample has roughly 21,000 clones, with about 80% found just once. The specimen was peripheral blood, collected on day 0 of AZD1222 vaccination. These receptors came from an adult in good health. Each CDR3 is given with its conserved first and last residue. The D gene is left open where the match is weak. The size entry is marked missing in some rows and otherwise reads once, few, many or a size class.

v_gene	d_gene	j_gene	abundance	CDR3aa	CDR3nt
TRBV10-3	TRBD2	TRBJ2-3	-	CAIGAGGDLGTDTQYF	TGTGCCATCGGGGCGGGGGGTGACCTCGGCACAGATACGCAGTATTTT
TRBV28	TRBD1	TRBJ2-7	-	CASSLGTGRPHNYEQYF	TGTGCCAGCAGTTTAGGGACAGGACGGCCTCACAATTACGAGCAGTACTTC
TRBV7-8	-	TRBJ1-2	-	CASSLAQGSYGYTF	TGTGCCAGCAGCTTAGCGCAGGGATCCTATGGCTACACCTTC
TRBV27	-	TRBJ2-2	-	CASSWRPSTGELFF	TGTGCCAGCAGTTGGAGACCCTCCACCGGGGAGCTGTTTTTT
TRBV7-2	-	TRBJ1-3	-	CASSPEFSGNTIYF	TGTGCCAGCAGCCCGGAGTTCTCTGGAAACACCATATATTTT
TRBV2	TRBD1	TRBJ2-1	-	CASIEGFGRGRNKFF	TGTGCCAGCATCGAGGGTTTCGGAAGGGGGCGAAATAAGTTCTTC
TRBV28	-	TRBJ2-2	-	CASSSLGSSAGELFF	TGTGCCAGCAGTTCCCTCGGGAGTTCAGCTGGGGAGCTGTTTTTT
TRBV28	TRBD2	TRBJ2-7	-	CATGGSGSRYEQYF	TGTGCCACTGGGGGTAGCGGGAGTAGGTACGAGCAGTACTTC
TRBV19	TRBD1	TRBJ2-7	-	CASSPRGQGSYEQYF	TGTGCCAGTAGCCCGCGGGGACAGGGGTCCTACGAGCAGTACTTC
TRBV28	-	TRBJ1-5	-	CASSPGWGNQPQHF	TGTGCCAGCAGTCCCGGTTGGGGCAATCAGCCCCAGCATTTT
TRBV11-3	TRBD2	TRBJ2-3	few	CASSLGLAGDTDTQYF	TGTGCCAGCAGCTTGGGGCTAGCGGGGGACACAGATACGCAGTATTTT
TRBV19	-	TRBJ1-5	-	CASTERGPNSNQPQHF	TGTGCCAGTACCGAGAGGGGTCCCAATAGCAATCAGCCCCAGCATTTT
TRBV5-6	TRBD1	TRBJ2-7	-	CASSWAGGSEQYF	TGTGCCAGCAGTTGGGCAGGGGGCAGCGAGCAGTACTTC
TRBV7-8	-	TRBJ1-5	-	CASSNHRDLSNQPQHF	TGTGCCAGCAGCAACCACCGGGACCTTAGCAATCAGCCCCAGCATTTT
TRBV5-6	TRBD1	TRBJ1-2	-	CASSDPGQKTIYGYTF	TGTGCCAGCAGCGATCCGGGACAGAAAACTATATATGGCTACACCTTC